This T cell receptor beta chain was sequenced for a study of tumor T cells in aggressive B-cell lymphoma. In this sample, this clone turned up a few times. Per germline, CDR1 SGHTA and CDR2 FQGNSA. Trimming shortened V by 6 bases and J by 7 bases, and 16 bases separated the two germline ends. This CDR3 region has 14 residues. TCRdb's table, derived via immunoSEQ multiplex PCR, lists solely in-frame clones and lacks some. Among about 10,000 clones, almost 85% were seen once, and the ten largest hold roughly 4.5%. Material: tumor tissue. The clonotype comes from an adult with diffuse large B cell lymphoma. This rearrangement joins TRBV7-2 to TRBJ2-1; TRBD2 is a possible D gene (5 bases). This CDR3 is CASRPTLAWNEQFF. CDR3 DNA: TGTGCCAGCAGACCCACTCTAGCATGGAATGAGCAGTTCTTC.